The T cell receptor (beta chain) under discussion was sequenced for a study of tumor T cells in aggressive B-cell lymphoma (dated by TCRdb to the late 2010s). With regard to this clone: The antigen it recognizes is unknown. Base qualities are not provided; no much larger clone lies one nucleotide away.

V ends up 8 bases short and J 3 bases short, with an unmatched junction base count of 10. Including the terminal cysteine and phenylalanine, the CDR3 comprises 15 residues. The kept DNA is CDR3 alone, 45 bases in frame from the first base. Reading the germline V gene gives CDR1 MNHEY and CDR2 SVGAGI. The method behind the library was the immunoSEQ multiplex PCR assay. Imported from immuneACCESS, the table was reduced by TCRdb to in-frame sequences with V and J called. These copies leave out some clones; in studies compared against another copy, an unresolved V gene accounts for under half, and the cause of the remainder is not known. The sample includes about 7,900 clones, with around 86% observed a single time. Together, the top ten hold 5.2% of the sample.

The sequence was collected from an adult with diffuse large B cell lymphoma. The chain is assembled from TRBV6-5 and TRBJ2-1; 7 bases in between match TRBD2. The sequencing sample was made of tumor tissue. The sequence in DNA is TGTGCCAGCGCCAGGGCTAGCGGAAACTACAATGAGCAGTTCTTC. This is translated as CASARASGNYNEQFF.